This T cell receptor beta chain was recorded in a study of OX40 agonist ivuxolimab in advanced cancers. Exclusion of a patient followed from autoimmune disease history or systemic immunosuppression. Here immunoSEQ multiplex PCR was the method, and the copy in TCRdb shows in-frame clones only, minus some. Here the sample spans some 150,000 clones, approximately 90% being singletons. Germline V gives CDR1 MGHDK, CDR2 SYGVNS. The V segment lost 11 bases and the J segment 4 bases; nucleotides outside the gene matches: 19. There are 16 residues in the CDR3. The source is an adult with an advanced solid tumor such as melanoma, head and neck, liver or kidney cancer. The specimen was CD4+ or CD8+ T cells sorted from blood, collected in a trial of the OX40 agonist ivuxolimab. The chain uses TRBV25-1 and TRBJ1-2; TRBD1 agrees at 7 bases. The chain's CDR3 is CAAGDGGTDPLYGYTF. CDR3 bases: TGTGCCGCAGGGGATGGGGGGACAGATCCCCTCTATGGCTACACCTTC.